This TCR beta chain was retrieved from a study of CD8+ T cells in alopecia areata. Turning to the study itself: A regimen of oral tofacitinib, 5 to 10 mg twice daily, was given to treated patients. Once tofacitinib had been taken for 6 to 18 months, 6 months off drug followed. General study results and limits: Sequencing of scalp samples also captures resident alphabeta T cells of normal skin.

Lesional scalp tissue (obtained by punch biopsy) and peripheral blood were collected from alopecia areata patients. The germline V and J ends were trimmed by 4 bases and 7 bases, with 11 bases remaining between them. Germline loops: CDR1 SQVTM, CDR2 ANQGSEA. The CDR3 extends over 11 amino acids. cDNA serving as the sequencing template came from extracted, reverse transcribed RNA. Measured with immunoSEQ multiplex PCR; TCRdb has only the in-frame clones, and not every one. The sample includes about 250,000 clones, 67% of them seen just once. With respect to this clone: Its antigen is unknown.

The receptor comes from a human donor with alopecia areata. This specimen consisted of CD4+ T cells sorted from blood, obtained at week 0. The J gene is TRBJ2-7, the V gene TRBV29-1; D is uncertain. The CDR3 is CSVGRGREQYF. The CDR3 bases are TGCAGCGTTGGGCGAGGACGGGAGCAGTACTTC.